These 16 T cell receptor beta chains were sequenced from one sample in a study of cytomegalovirus exposure and HLA in healthy donors. Sequenced by immunoSEQ multiplex PCR; TCRdb stores in-frame clones only, minus some. The table includes approximately 160,000 clones, 85% to 90% detected once. The sequenced material came from PBMCs. Receptors were obtained from a woman younger than 30 in good health and CMV-seropositive.

The chain has TRBV27 and TRBJ2-5; TRBD1 is a possible D gene (6 bases). Trimming took 4 bases from V and 2 from J, leaving 11 bases between them. The V gene's germline CDR1 is MNHEY and CDR2 SMNVEV (reference sequence). The CDR3 is 14 residues long. The CDR3 is CASSSGQQQETQYF. For the CDR3, the DNA is TGTGCCAGCAGTTCGGGACAACAACAAGAGACCCAGTACTTC.

The gene calls are TRBV5-4 and TRBJ2-1, with D uncertain. Between the trimmed V and J ends, which lost 4 bases and 9 bases, there was a span of 20 bases. CDR1 and CDR2 (germline): SGHNT, YYREEE (reference sequence). The length of the CDR3 is 15 residues. CDR3 protein: CASSLRDISLGEQFF. CDR3 nucleotide sequence: TGTGCCAGCAGCCTACGCGACATTTCCTTGGGTGAGCAGTTCTTC.

V usage is TRBV9 and J usage is TRBJ2-7; D is perhaps TRBD1 (6 bases). The CDR3 runs to 12 residues. Germline values: CDR1 SGDLS, CDR2 YYNGEE. V lost 3 bases, J lost 5 bases, and 9 bases lay in between. CDR3 amino acids: CASSGGGNEQYF. The DNA for the CDR3 is TGTGCCAGCAGCGGTGGGGGCAACGAGCAGTACTTC.

V usage is TRBV28 and J usage is TRBJ2-1, with D perhaps matching TRBD2 (5 bases). The CDR3 covers 14 residues. The germline gives CDR1 MDHEN, CDR2 SYDVKM. V was trimmed by 2 bases and J by 3 bases, leaving 8 bases between them. The CDR3 DNA is TGTGCCAGCAGTTTAGCGGGCATCTACAATGAGCAGTTCTTC. Its translation is CASSLAGIYNEQFF.

The CDR3 loop reads CSVDVSGRNEQFF. The CDR3 DNA reads as TGCAGCGTTGATGTTAGCGGGAGGAATGAGCAGTTCTTC. The V and J genes are TRBV29-1 and TRBJ2-1; 10 bases align to TRBD2. Germline trimming cut 3 bases from V and 7 bases from J; bases unmatched to any gene: 3. The CDR3 is made up of 13 amino acids. Germline CDR1 SQVTM, CDR2 ANQGSEA.

This CDR3 reads CASSFRAGGPEQYF. The CDR3 DNA reads as TGTGCCAGCAGTTTTCGGGCGGGAGGGCCCGAGCAGTACTTC. J is TRBJ2-7 and V is TRBV28, with 9 positions matching TRBD2. Germline V gene lookup returns CDR1 MDHEN and CDR2 SYDVKM. The CDR3 consists of 14 residues. The trim removed 3 bases at V and 6 bases at J, leaving 6 bases unmatched.

This clone was seen only once. In DNA, the CDR3 is TGTGCCAGCAGCAGCAAACAGGGGAATAGCAATCAGCCCCAGCATTTT. Protein: CASSSKQGNSNQPQHF. This rearrangement joins TRBV21-1 to TRBJ1-5; TRBD1, the table's D call, was not compared with the DNA. TRBV21-1 has pseudogene status. The CDR3 totals 16 residues.

The CDR3 sequence: CASSQSTSNGIYEQYF. For the CDR3, the DNA is TGCGCCAGCAGCCAATCTACTAGCAACGGGATCTACGAGCAGTACTTC. V is TRBV4-1 and J is TRBJ2-7; TRBD2 might be the D (6 bases). V was cut by 2 bases and J by 3 bases, with 17 bases left in between. This CDR3 region has 16 residues. CDR1 MGHRA and CDR2 YSYEKL come from the germline V gene.

The rearrangement uses TRBV21-1 and TRBJ2-7; the table's D gene call, TRBD2, was not cross checked with the DNA. TRBV21-1 is flagged as a pseudogene. The length of the CDR3 is 16 residues. The CDR3 spells CASSKETSGRTYEQYF. The CDR3 DNA is TGTGCCAGCAGCAAAGAGACTAGCGGGAGGACCTACGAGCAGTACTTC.

This clone was observed a handful of times. The genes are TRBV11-2 and TRBJ1-2, with D maybe TRBD1 (5 bases). Germline V gene lookup returns CDR1 SGHAT and CDR2 FQNNGV. The V end lost 5 bases, the J end lost 7 bases, and 11 bases lay between the germline ends. The CDR3 has 12 residues. The CDR3, as DNA: TGTGCCAGCAGCCCCCAGGGTAGTGGCTACACCTTC. It is translated as CASSPQGSGYTF.

As to this clone: The junction shows a germline mismatch at one end, possibly a read error. Other nucleotide sequences from this sample produce the same CDR3. The chain employs TRBV5-1 and TRBJ1-1, with 8 bases that match TRBD1. In germline, CDR1 is SGHRS, CDR2 YFSETQ. The CDR3 covers 16 residues. The CDR3 spells CASSPRTGMQNTEAFF. CDR3 nucleotides: TGCGCCAGCAGCCCTAGGACAGGGATGCAGAACACCGAAGCTTTCTTT.

This chain connects TRBV6-1 to TRBJ2-7, with a possible D match to TRBD1 (5 bases). In germline, CDR1 is MNHNS, CDR2 SASEGT. The CDR3 sequence is 15 residues long. V was trimmed by 4 bases and J by 3 bases, leaving 16 bases between them. CDR3 amino acids: CASSVVRQINYEQYF. The CDR3 coding sequence is TGTGCCAGCAGTGTGGTCCGACAGATTAACTACGAGCAGTACTTC.

The J gene is TRBJ2-7, the V gene TRBV4-2; D is possibly TRBD1 (7 bases). The length of the CDR3 is 16 residues. V was cut by 1 base and J by 3 bases, with 16 bases left in between. From germline, CDR1 is LGHNA and CDR2 YNFKEQ. DNA of the CDR3: TGTGCCAGCAGCCAAGTGGCGGGACAGAGTGGCTACGAGCAGTACTTC. This gives the protein CASSQVAGQSGYEQYF.

The chain uses TRBV20-1 and TRBJ1-4; D not certain. Germline loops: CDR1 DFQATT, CDR2 SNEGSKA (reference sequence). V gave up 6 bases and J gave up 10 bases, with 9 bases separating them. The CDR3 loop spans 10 amino acids. The CDR3 DNA reads TGCAGTGCCTCCGCGGGAAAACTGTTTTTT. Residues: CSASAGKLFF.

The CDR3 nucleotides read TGCGCCAGCAGTGAGTCGAGGGGAGGGATATCCTACAATGAGCAGTTCTTC. Its translation: CASSESRGGISYNEQFF. The V and J genes are TRBV10-1 and TRBJ2-1; 7 nucleotides line up with TRBD2. Per germline, CDR1 WNHNN and CDR2 SYGVQD (reference sequence). The length of the CDR3 is 17 residues. V lost 0 bases, J lost 1 base, and 6 bases stayed unmatched.

This chain uses TRBV21-1 with TRBJ1-2. TRBV21-1 is a pseudogene locus. The CDR3 has 15 amino acids. This CDR3 reads CASSKPGGIRDGYTF. The CDR3 nucleotides are TGTGCCAGCAGCAAACCGGGGGGTATTCGGGATGGCTACACCTTC.